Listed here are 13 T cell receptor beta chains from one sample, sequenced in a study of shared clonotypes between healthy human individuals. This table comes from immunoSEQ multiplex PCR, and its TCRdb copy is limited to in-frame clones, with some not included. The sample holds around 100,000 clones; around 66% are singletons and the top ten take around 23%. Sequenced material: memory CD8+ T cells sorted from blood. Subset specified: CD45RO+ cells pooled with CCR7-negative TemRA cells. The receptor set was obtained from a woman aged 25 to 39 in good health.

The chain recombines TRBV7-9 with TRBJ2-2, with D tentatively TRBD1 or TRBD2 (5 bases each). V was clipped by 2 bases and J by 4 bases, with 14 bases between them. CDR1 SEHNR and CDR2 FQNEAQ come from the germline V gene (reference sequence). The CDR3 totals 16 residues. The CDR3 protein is CASSLTVGASTGELFF. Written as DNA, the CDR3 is TGTGCCAGCAGCTTAACGGTCGGGGCATCCACCGGGGAGCTGTTTTTT.

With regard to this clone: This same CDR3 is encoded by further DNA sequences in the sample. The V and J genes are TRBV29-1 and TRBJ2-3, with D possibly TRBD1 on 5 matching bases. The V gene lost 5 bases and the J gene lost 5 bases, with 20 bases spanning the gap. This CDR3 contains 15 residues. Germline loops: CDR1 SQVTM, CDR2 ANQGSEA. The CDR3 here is CSVYPLRTGLDTQYF. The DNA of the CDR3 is TGCAGCGTTTATCCCTTGCGAACAGGTTTAGATACGCAGTATTTT.

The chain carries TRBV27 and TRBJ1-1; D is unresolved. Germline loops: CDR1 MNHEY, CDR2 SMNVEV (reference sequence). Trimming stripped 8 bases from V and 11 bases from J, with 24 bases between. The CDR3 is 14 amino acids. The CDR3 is CASGSGWAASSAFF. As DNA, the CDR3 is TGTGCCAGCGGGTCGGGGTGGGCCGCCTCGTCGGCTTTCTTT.

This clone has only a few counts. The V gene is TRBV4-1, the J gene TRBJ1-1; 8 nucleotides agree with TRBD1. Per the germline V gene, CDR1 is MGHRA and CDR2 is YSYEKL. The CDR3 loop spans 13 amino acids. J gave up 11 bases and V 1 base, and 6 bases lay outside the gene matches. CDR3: CASSQGQGSDAFF. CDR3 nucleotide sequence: TGCGCCAGCAGCCAAGGACAGGGGAGCGATGCTTTCTTT.

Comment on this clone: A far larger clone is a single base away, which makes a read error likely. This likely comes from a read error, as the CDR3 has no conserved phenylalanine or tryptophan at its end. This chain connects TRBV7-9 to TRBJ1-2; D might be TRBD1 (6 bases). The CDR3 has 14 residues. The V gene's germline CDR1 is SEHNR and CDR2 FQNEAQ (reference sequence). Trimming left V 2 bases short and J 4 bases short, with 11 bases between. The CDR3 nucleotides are TGTGCCAGCAGCTTATACTCAGGGGTCTATGGCTACACCTCC. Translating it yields CASSLYSGVYGYTS.

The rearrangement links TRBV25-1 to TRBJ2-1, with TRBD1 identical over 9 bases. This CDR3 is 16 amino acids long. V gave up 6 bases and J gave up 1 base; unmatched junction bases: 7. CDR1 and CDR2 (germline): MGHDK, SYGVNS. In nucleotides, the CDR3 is TGTGCCAGCAGAAAACAGGGGGCGGTTTCCTACAATGAGCAGTTCTTC. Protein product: CASRKQGAVSYNEQFF.

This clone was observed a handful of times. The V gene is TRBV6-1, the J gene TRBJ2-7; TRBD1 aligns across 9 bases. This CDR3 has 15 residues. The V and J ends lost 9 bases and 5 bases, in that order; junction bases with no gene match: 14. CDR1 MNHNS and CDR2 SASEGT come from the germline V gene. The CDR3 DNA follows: TGTGCCAGTCACCCGGGTGGGACAGGGTCCAACGAGCAGTACTTC. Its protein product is CASHPGGTGSNEQYF.

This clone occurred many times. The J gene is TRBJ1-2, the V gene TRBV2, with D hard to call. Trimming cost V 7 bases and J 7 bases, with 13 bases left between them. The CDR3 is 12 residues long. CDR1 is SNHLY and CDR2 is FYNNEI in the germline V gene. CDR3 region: CASIRTSGGYTF. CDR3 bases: TGTGCCAGCATCAGGACGTCAGGTGGCTACACCTTC.

CDR3 sequence: CASSFGRAYNEQFF. CDR3 DNA: TGTGCCAGCAGCTTCGGGAGGGCCTACAATGAGCAGTTCTTC. This chain uses TRBV7-8 with TRBJ2-1; 8 bases are shared with TRBD2. This CDR3 is built from 14 residues. CDR1 is SGHVS, CDR2 FQNEAQ, per germline. Germline trimming cut 3 bases from V and 2 bases from J; bases unmatched to any gene: 0.

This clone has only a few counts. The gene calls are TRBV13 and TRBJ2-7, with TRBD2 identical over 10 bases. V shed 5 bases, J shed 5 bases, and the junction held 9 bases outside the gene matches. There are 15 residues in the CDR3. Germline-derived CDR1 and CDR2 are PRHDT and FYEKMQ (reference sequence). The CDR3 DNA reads TGTGCCAGCAGCCCAGGCGGGCTAGCGGGAGACGAGCAGTACTTC. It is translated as CASSPGGLAGDEQYF.

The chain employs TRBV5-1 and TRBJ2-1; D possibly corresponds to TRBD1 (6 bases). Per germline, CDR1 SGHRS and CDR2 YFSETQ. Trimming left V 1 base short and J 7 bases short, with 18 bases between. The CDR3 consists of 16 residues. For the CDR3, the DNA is TGCGCCAGCAGCTTGTCTCCAGGGGACCGCATTAATGAGCAGTTCTTC. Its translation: CASSLSPGDRINEQFF.

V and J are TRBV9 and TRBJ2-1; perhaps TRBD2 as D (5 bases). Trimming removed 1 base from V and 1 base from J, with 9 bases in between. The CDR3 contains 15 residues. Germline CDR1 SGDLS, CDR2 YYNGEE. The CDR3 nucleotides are TGTGCCAGCAGCGTACTAGCATCGTCCTACAATGAGCAGTTCTTC. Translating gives CASSVLASSYNEQFF.

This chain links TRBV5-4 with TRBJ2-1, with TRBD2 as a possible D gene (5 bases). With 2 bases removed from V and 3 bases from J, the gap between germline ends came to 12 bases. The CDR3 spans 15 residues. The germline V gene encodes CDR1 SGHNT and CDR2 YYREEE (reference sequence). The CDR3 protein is CASSFGLASYNEQFF. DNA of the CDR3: TGTGCCAGCAGCTTCGGGCTAGCAAGCTACAATGAGCAGTTCTTC.